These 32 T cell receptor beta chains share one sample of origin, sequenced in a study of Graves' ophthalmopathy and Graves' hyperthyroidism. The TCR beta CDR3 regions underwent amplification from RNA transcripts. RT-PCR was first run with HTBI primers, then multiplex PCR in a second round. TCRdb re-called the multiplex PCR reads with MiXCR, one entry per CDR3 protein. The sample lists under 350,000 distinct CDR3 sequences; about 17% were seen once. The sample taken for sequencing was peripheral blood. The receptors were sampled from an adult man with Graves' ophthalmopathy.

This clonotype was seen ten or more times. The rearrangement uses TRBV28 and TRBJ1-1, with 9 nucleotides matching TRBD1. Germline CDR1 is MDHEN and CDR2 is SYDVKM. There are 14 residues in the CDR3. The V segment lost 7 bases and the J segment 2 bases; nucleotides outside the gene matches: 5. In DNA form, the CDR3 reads TGTGCCAGCAAACAGGGGGCTCGAAACACTGAAGCTTTCTTT. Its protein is CASKQGARNTEAFF.

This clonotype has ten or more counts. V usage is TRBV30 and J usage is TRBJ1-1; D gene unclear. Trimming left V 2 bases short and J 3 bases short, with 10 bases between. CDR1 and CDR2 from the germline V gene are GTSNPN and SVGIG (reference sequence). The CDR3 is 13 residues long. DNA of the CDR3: TGTGCCTGGAGTCAAGAGGGATACACTGAAGCTTTCTTT. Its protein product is CAWSQEGYTEAFF.

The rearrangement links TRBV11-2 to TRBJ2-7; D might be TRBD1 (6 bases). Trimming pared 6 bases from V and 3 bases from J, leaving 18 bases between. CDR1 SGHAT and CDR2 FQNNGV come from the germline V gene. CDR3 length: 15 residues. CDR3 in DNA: TGTGCCAGCAGATCCCCCGGGACAACAAGCTACGAGCAGTACTTC. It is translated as CASRSPGTTSYEQYF.

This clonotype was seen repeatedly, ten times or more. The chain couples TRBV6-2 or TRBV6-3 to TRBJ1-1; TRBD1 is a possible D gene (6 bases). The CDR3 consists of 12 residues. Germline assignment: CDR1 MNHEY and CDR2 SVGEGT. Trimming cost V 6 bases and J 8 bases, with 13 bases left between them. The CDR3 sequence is CASRKQGPEAFF. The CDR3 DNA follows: TGTGCCAGCAGAAAACAGGGACCCGAAGCTTTCTTT.

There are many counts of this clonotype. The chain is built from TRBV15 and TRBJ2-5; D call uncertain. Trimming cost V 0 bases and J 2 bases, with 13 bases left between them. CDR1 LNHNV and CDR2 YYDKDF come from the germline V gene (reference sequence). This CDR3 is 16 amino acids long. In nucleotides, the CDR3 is TGTGCCACCAGCAGAGATCTTAGGCGACATCAAGAGACCCAGTACTTC. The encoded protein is CATSRDLRRHQETQYF.

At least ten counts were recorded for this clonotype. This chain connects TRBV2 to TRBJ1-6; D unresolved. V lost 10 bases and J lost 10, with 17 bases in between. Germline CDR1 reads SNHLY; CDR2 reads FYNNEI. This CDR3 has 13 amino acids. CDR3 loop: CATMREFGSPLHF. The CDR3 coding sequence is TGTGCCACCATGAGGGAATTTGGATCACCCCTCCACTTT.

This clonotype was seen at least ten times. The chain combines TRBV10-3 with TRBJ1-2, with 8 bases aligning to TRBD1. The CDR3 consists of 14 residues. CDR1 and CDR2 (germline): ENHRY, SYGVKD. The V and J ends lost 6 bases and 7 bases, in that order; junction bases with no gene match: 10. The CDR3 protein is CAISQDRASSGYTF. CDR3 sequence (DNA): TGTGCCATCAGCCAGGACAGGGCCAGTAGTGGCTACACCTTC.

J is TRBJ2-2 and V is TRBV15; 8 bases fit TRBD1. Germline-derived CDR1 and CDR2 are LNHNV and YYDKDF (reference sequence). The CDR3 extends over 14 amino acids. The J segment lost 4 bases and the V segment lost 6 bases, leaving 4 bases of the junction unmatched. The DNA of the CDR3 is TGTGCCACCAGTTCGACAGGGGCCACCGGGGAGCTGTTTTTT. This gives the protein CATSSTGATGELFF.

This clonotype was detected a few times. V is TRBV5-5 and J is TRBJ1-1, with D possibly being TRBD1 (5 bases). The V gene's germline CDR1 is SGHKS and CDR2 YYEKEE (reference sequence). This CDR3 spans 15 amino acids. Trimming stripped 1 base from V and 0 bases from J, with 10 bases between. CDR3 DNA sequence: TGTGCCAGCAGCTTGTCTGGGGGAATGAACACTGAAGCTTTCTTT. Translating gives CASSLSGGMNTEAFF.

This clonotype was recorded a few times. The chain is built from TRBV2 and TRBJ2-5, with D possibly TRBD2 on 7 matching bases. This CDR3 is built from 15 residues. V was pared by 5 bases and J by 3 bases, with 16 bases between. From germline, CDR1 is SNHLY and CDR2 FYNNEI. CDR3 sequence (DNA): TGTGCCAGCAGTCGAGAGGGGGGGTACAAAGAGACCCAGTACTTC. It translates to CASSREGGYKETQYF.

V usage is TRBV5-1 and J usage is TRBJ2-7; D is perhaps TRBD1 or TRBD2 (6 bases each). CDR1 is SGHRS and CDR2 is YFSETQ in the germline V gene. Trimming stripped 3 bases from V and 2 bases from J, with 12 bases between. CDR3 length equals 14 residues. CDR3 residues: CASSSGGLPYEQYF. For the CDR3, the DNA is TGCGCCAGCAGCTCCGGGGGCCTACCCTACGAGCAGTACTTC.

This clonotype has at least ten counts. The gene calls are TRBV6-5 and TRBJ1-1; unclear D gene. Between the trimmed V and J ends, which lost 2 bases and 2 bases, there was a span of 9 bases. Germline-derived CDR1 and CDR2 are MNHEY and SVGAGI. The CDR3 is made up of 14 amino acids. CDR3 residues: CASSYLRDNTEAFF. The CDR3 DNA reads TGTGCCAGCAGTTACCTTCGGGATAACACTGAAGCTTTCTTT.

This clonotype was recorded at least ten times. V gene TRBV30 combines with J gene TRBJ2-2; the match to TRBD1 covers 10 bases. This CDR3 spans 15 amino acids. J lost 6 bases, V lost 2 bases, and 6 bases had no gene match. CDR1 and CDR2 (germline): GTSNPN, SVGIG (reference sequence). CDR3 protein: CAWSRDRGFSGELFF. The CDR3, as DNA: TGTGCCTGGAGTCGGGACAGGGGTTTTTCCGGGGAGCTGTTTTTT.

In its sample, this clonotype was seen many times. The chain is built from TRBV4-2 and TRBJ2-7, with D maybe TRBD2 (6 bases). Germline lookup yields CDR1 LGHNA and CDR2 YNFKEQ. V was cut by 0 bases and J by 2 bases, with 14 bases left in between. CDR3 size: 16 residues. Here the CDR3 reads CASSQESGRRAYEQYF. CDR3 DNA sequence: TGTGCCAGCAGCCAAGAGAGTGGGAGGAGGGCCTACGAGCAGTACTTC.

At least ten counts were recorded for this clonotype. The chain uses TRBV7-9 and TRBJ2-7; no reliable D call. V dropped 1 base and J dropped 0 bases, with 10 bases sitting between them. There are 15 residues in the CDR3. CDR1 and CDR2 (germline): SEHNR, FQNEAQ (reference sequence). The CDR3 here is CASSLDIGRSYEQYF. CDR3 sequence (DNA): TGTGCCAGCAGCTTAGATATAGGGCGCTCCTACGAGCAGTACTTC.

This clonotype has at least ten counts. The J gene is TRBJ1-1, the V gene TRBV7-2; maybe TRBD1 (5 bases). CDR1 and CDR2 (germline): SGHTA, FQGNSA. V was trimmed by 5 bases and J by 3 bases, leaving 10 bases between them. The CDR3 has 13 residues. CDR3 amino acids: CASSPTGHTEAFF. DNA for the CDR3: TGTGCCAGCAGCCCCACGGGGCACACTGAAGCTTTCTTT.

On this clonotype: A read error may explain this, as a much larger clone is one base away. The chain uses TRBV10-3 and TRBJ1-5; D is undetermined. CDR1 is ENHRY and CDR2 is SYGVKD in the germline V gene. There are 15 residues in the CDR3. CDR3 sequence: CASSESVALNQPQHF. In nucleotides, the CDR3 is TGTGCCAGCAGTGAGTCGGTGGCGCTCAATCAGCCCCAGCATTTT.

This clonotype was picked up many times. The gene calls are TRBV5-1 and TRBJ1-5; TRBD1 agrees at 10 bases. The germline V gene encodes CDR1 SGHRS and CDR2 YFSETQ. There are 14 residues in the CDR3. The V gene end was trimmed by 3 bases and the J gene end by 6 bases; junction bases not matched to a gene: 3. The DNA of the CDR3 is TGCGCCAGCAGCTCGGGGACAGGGGTTCAGCCCCAGCATTTT. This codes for CASSSGTGVQPQHF.

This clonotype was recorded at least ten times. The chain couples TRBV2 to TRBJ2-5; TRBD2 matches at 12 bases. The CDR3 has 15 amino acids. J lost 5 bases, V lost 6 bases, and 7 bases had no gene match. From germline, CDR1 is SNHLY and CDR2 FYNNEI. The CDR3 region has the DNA TGTGCCAGCAGCGCGACTAGCGGGGGATTCGAGACCCAGTACTTC. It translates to CASSATSGGFETQYF.

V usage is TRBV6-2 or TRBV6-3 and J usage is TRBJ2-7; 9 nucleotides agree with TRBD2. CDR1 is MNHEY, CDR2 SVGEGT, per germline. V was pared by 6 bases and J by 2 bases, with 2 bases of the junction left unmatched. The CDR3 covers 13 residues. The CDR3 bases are TGTGCCAGCAGAGTAGCGGGGGCCTACGAGCAGTACTTC. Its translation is CASRVAGAYEQYF.

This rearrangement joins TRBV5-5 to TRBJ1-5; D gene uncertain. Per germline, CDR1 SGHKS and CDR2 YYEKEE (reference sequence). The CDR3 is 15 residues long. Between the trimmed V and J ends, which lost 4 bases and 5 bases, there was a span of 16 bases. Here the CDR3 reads CASSPVHASDQPQHF. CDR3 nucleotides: TGTGCCAGCAGCCCCGTCCATGCCTCCGATCAGCCCCAGCATTTT. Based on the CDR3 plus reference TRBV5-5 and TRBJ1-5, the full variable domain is DAGVTQSPTHLIKTRGQQVTLRCSPISGHKSVSWYQQVLGQGPQFIFQYYEKEERGRGNFPDRFSARQFPNYSSELNVNALLLGDSALYLCASSPVHASDQPQHFGDGTRLSIL.

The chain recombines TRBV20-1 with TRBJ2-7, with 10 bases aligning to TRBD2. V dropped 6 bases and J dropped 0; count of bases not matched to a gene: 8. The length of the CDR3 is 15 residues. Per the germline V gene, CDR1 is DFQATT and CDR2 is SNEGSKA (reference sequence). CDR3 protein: CSAETQREGSYEQYF. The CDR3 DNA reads TGCAGTGCGGAGACACAGCGGGAGGGCTCCTACGAGCAGTACTTC.

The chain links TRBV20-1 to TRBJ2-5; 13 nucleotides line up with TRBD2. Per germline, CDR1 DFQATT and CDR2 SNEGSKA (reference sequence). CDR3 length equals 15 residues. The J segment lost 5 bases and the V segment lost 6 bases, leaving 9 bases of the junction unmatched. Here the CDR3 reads CSAPGGLAGVETQYF. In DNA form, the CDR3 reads TGCAGTGCGCCCGGAGGACTAGCGGGAGTGGAGACCCAGTACTTC.

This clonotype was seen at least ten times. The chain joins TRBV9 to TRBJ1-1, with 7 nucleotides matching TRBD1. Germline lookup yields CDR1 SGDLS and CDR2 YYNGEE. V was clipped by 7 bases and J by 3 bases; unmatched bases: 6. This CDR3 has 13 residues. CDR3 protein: CASSQGFYTEAFF. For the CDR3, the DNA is TGTGCCAGCTCACAGGGGTTTTACACTGAAGCTTTCTTT.

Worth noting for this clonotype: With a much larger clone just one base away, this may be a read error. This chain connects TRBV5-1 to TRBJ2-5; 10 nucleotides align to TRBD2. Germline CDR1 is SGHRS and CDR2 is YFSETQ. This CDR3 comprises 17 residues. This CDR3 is CANSFFGAGLAEETQYF. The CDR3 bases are TGCGCCAACAGCTTTTTTGGCGCCGGACTAGCGGAAGAGACCCAGTACTTC. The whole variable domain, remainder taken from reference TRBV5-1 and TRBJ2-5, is KAGVTQTPRYLIKTRGQQVTLSCSPISGHRSVSWYQQTPGQGLQFLFEYFSETQRNKGNFPGRFSGRQFSNSRSEMNVSTLELGDSALYLCANSFFGAGLAEETQYFGPGTRLLVL.

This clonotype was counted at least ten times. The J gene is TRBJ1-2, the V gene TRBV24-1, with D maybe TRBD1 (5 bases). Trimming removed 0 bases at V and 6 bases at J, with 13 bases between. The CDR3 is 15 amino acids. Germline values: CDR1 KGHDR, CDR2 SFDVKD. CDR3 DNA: TGTGCCACCAGTGATTTGACCCCTGGGGACCATGGCTACACCTTC. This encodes CATSDLTPGDHGYTF.

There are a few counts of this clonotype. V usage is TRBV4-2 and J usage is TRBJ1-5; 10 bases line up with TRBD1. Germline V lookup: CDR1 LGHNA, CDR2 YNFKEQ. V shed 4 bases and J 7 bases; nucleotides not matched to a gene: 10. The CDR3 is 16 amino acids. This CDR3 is CASSRTGTGVGQPQHF. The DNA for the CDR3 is TGTGCCAGCAGCCGTACCGGGACAGGGGTAGGACAGCCCCAGCATTTT.

Here the CDR3 reads CASTSGRGGYEQYF. The DNA of the CDR3 is TGTGCCAGCACTAGCGGGAGAGGGGGCTACGAGCAGTACTTC. This rearrangement joins TRBV6-4 to TRBJ2-7; 10 nucleotides agree with TRBD2. The CDR3 is 14 amino acids. Germline assignment: CDR1 MRHNA and CDR2 SNTAGT. Trimming cost V 7 bases and J 3 bases; bases outside gene matches: 6.

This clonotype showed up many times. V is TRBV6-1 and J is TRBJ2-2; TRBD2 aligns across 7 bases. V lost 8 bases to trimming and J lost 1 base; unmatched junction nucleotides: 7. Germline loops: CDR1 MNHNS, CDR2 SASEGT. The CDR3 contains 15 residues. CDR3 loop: CASQTSERNTGELFF. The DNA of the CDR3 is TGTGCCAGCCAAACTAGCGAACGGAACACCGGGGAGCTGTTTTTT.

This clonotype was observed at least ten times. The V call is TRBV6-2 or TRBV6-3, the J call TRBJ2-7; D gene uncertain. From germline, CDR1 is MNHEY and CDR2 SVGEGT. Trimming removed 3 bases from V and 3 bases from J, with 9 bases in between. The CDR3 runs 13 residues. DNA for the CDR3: TGTGCCAGCAGTTATGAGGTCGACTACGAGCAGTACTTC. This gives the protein CASSYEVDYEQYF.

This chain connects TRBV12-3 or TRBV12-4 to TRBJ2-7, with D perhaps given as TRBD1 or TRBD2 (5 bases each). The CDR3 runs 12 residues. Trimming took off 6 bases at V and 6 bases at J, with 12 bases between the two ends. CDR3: CASSLRGVEQYF. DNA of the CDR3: TGTGCCAGCAGCCTCCGAGGGGTCGAGCAGTACTTC.

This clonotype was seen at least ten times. CDR3 protein: CASSHRTPNTGELFF. CDR3 DNA sequence: TGTGCCAGTAGTCACCGGACCCCGAACACCGGGGAGCTGTTTTTT. This rearrangement joins TRBV19 to TRBJ2-2; D is unclear. Per germline, CDR1 LNHDA and CDR2 SQIVND (reference sequence). This CDR3 has 15 residues. With 5 bases removed from V and 0 bases from J, the gap between germline ends came to 10 bases.